Following are 20 T cell receptor beta chains from one sample sequenced in a study of blood T cell repertoires in COVID-19. Here immunoSEQ multiplex PCR was the method, and the copy in TCRdb shows in-frame clones only, minus some. In the table there are about 150,000 clones, approximately 90% of which are singletons. Sequencing was done on a sample of peripheral blood. The source is a man aged 55-75 years with active or convalescent COVID-19.

This clone was recorded only once. The rearrangement joins TRBV9 to TRBJ1-4, with D perhaps matching TRBD1 (5 bases). This CDR3 has 17 amino acids. The ends were cut back, 4 bases at V and 8 bases at J, with 24 bases in the middle. Per germline, CDR1 SGDLS and CDR2 YYNGEE. Here the CDR3 reads CASSSPWAGREEEKLFF. The DNA for the CDR3 is TGTGCCAGCAGCTCACCGTGGGCCGGCAGGGAAGAGGAAAAACTGTTTTTT. The full variable domain, with the rest looked up from reference TRBV9 and TRBJ1-4, is DSGVTQTPKHLITATGQRVTLRCSPRSGDLSVYWYQQSLDQGLQFLIQYYNGEERAKGNILERFSAQQFPDLHSELNLSSLELGDSALYFCASSSPWAGREEEKLFFGSGTQLSVL.

This sequence joins TRBV6-1 and TRBJ2-3, with 11 nucleotides matching TRBD2. Germline CDR1 MNHNS, CDR2 SASEGT. The CDR3 has 15 residues. Trimming removed 2 bases from V and 6 bases from J; junction bases left unmatched: 4. CDR3 in DNA: TGTGCCAGCAGTGAAACTAGCGGGAGTTGGGATACGCAGTATTTT. This codes for CASSETSGSWDTQYF.

This sequence joins TRBV6-6 and TRBJ1-4, with TRBD1 identical over 7 bases. This CDR3 is built from 14 residues. Germline loops: CDR1 MNHNY, CDR2 SVGAGI (reference sequence). Germline trimming cut 2 bases from V and 4 bases from J; bases unmatched to any gene: 1. The CDR3 is CASSYGQDNEKLFF. CDR3 nucleotide sequence: TGTGCCAGCAGTTACGGACAGGATAATGAAAAACTGTTTTTT.

V is TRBV30 and J is TRBJ1-1; possibly TRBD1 for D (6 bases). CDR1 and CDR2 (germline): GTSNPN, SVGIG (reference sequence). With 3 bases removed from V and 3 bases from J, the gap between germline ends came to 14 bases. The CDR3 consists of 14 residues. The CDR3 DNA follows: TGTGCCTGGAGGTCGGGGGGGCGGGACACTGAAGCTTTCTTT. This sequence encodes CAWRSGGRDTEAFF.

The chain combines TRBV5-1 with TRBJ2-5, with 10 bases aligning to TRBD2. In germline, CDR1 is SGHRS, CDR2 YFSETQ. The junction had 10 bases not matched to a gene; V was cut back by 6 bases and J by 2 bases. The CDR3 spans 16 residues. The CDR3 spells CASTNQLAGIQETQYF. DNA of the CDR3: TGCGCCAGCACTAATCAACTAGCGGGGATTCAAGAGACCCAGTACTTC.

The gene calls are TRBV24-1 and TRBJ2-1; D is uncertain. Germline-derived CDR1 and CDR2 are KGHDR and SFDVKD. The germline V and J ends were trimmed by 1 base and 0 bases, with 6 bases remaining between them. This CDR3 has 15 residues. CDR3 sequence reads: CATSDFRSSYNEQFF. CDR3 in DNA: TGTGCCACCAGTGATTTTAGGAGCTCCTACAATGAGCAGTTCTTC.

The gene calls are TRBV6-2 or TRBV6-3 and TRBJ2-4; 7 bases are shared with TRBD1. Trimming removed 5 bases from V and 2 bases from J; junction bases left unmatched: 6. CDR3 size: 15 residues. CDR1 and CDR2 (germline): MNHEY, SVGEGT. The CDR3 reads CASSSKTGTKNIQYF. CDR3 nucleotides: TGTGCCAGCAGTAGTAAGACAGGGACCAAAAACATTCAGTACTTC.

In nucleotides, the CDR3 is TGTGCCTGGAGGTTCGTAGACATCCGGAACACTGAAGCTTTCTTT. Translation: CAWRFVDIRNTEAFF. The chain carries TRBV30 and TRBJ1-1, with D unclear. The ends were cut back, 3 bases at V and 1 base at J, with 15 bases in the middle. The CDR3 has 15 amino acids. Germline V gives CDR1 GTSNPN, CDR2 SVGIG (reference sequence).

The chain has TRBV6-2 or TRBV6-3 and TRBJ1-2; TRBD1 agrees at 7 bases. Germline CDR1 MNHEY, CDR2 SVGEGT. With 6 bases clipped from V and 3 bases from J, the junction kept 7 bases outside the gene matches. CDR3 length: 14 residues. The chain's CDR3 is CASSLDGTDYGYTF. The DNA of the CDR3 is TGTGCCAGCAGCTTAGACGGGACAGACTATGGCTACACCTTC.

CDR3 in amino acids: CASSSDYTGELFF. The CDR3 nucleotides are TGTGCCAGCAGTTCCGACTATACCGGGGAGCTGTTTTTT. The V gene is TRBV7-3, the J gene TRBJ2-2, with D perhaps matching TRBD2 (5 bases). CDR1 SGHTA and CDR2 FQGTGA come from the germline V gene. This CDR3 contains 13 residues. Trimming cost V 6 bases and J 5 bases, with 10 bases left between them.

The chain links TRBV24-1 to TRBJ2-6; TRBD1 might be the D (5 bases). V gave up 4 bases and J gave up 2 bases, with 11 bases separating them. Germline V gene sequence: CDR1 KGHDR, CDR2 SFDVKD. The CDR3 totals 16 residues. DNA for the CDR3: TGTGCCACCAGTGACCGGAAGGGGACTGGGGCCAACGTCCTGACTTTC. This codes for CATSDRKGTGANVLTF.

The rearrangement uses TRBV12-1 and TRBJ1-5. TRBV12-1 is a pseudogene segment. The CDR3 is 17 amino acids. The CDR3 sequence: CASSFGGGGYSNQPQHF. CDR3 nucleotides: TGTGCCAGCAGCTTTGGGGGAGGGGGTTATAGCAATCAGCCCCAGCATTTT.

This chain uses TRBV10-3 with TRBJ2-7; D remains unclear. Between the trimmed V and J ends, which lost 2 bases and 5 bases, there was a span of 13 bases. The CDR3 totals 14 residues. Germline CDR1 reads ENHRY; CDR2 reads SYGVKD. CDR3 nucleotide sequence: TGTGCCATCAGTGAGAGACTCGCGGTGGACGAGCAGTACTTC. Its translation is CAISERLAVDEQYF.

The chain combines TRBV5-4 with TRBJ2-7; 7 positions agree with TRBD1. This CDR3 has 15 amino acids. From germline, CDR1 is SGHNT and CDR2 YYREEE (reference sequence). V lost 4 bases to trimming and J lost 7 bases; unmatched junction nucleotides: 14. CDR3 DNA sequence: TGTGCCAGCAGCGATACTAGAGGACAGGCACAAGAGCAGTACTTC. This sequence encodes CASSDTRGQAQEQYF.

There are a few counts of this clone. This rearrangement joins TRBV29-1 to TRBJ2-7; possible D gene TRBD1, 5 bases. Germline V CDR1 and CDR2: SQVTM, ANQGSEA. The CDR3 extends over 12 amino acids. V was trimmed by 5 bases and J by 3 bases, leaving 11 bases between them. The CDR3 region has the DNA TGCAGCGTTCAACAGGATATCTACGAGCAGTACTTC. Its protein product is CSVQQDIYEQYF.

This clone appeared once. The rearrangement joins TRBV6-5 to TRBJ1-1; 8 nucleotides align to TRBD1. The length of the CDR3 is 16 residues. Per germline, CDR1 MNHEY and CDR2 SVGAGI. The J segment lost 4 bases and the V segment lost 0 bases, leaving 7 bases of the junction unmatched. CDR3: CASSYSGQGPGTEAFF. CDR3 nucleotide sequence: TGTGCCAGCAGTTACTCCGGACAGGGCCCCGGCACTGAAGCTTTCTTT.

The chain uses TRBV6-5 and TRBJ2-3, with no clear D. Trimming cost V 5 bases and J 0 bases, with 9 bases left between them. Germline V lookup: CDR1 MNHEY, CDR2 SVGAGI. This CDR3 comprises 14 residues. The CDR3 region is CASSQPTSTDTQYF. CDR3 coding DNA: TGTGCCAGCAGTCAACCGACTAGCACAGATACGCAGTATTTT.

The chain uses TRBV19 and TRBJ1-3, with TRBD1 matching over 7 bases. The CDR3 sequence is 17 residues long. The V gene end was trimmed by 6 bases and the J gene end by 0 bases; junction bases not matched to a gene: 11. Germline V CDR1 and CDR2: LNHDA, SQIVND (reference sequence). The CDR3 DNA follows: TGTGCCAGTAGGAGAGGGGGCGGAACCAACTCTGGAAACACCATATATTTT. Protein: CASRRGGGTNSGNTIYF.

The genes are TRBV18 and TRBJ1-3, with 7 positions matching TRBD1. Germline lookup yields CDR1 KGHSH and CDR2 LQKENI. V was clipped by 3 bases and J by 3 bases; unmatched bases: 11. The CDR3 is 17 residues long. The CDR3: CASSPRPHRGNGNTIYF. CDR3 DNA: TGTGCCAGCTCACCTCGTCCACACAGGGGTAATGGAAACACCATATATTTT.

V usage is TRBV27 and J usage is TRBJ2-1; 8 bases match TRBD2. The CDR3 covers 18 residues. V trimming: 4 bases; J trimming: 5 bases; junction bases outside the gene matches: 16. Germline V gene data show CDR1 as MNHEY and CDR2 as SMNVEV (reference sequence). The CDR3 DNA follows: TGTGCCAGCAGTTCCCCGCTTCGGGGTAGCGGGACCAACAATGAGCAGTTCTTC. Translation gives CASSSPLRGSGTNNEQFF.